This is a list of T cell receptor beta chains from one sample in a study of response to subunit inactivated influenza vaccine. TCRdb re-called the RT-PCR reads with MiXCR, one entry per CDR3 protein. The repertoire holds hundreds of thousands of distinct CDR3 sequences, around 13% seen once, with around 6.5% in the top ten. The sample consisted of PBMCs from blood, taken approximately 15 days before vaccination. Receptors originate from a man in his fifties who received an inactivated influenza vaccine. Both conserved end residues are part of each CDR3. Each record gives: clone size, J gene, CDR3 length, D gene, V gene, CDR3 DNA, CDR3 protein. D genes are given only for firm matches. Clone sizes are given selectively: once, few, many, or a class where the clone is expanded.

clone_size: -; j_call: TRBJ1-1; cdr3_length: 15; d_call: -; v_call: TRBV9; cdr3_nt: TGTGCCAGCAGCGCGGCACCCCGGCAGGACACTGAAGCTTTCTTT; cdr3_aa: CASSAAPRQDTEAFF
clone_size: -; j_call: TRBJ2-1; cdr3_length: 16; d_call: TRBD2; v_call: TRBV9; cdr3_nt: TGTGCCAGCAGCGGACTAGCGGGGGACCCCTACAATGAGCAGTTCTTC; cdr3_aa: CASSGLAGDPYNEQFF
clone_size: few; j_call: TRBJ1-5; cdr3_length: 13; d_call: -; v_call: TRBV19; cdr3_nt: TGTGCCAGTAGTATCGTGGGAGTTCAGCCCCAGCATTTT; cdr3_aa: CASSIVGVQPQHF
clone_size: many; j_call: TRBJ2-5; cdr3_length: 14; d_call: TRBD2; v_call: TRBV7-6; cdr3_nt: TGTGCCAGCAGCCCCGGTCTCGGGGGGGAGACCCAGTACTTC; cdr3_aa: CASSPGLGGETQYF
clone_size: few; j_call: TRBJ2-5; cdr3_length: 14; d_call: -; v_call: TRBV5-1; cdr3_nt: TGCGCCAGCAGCTTGAACCCTAGCAGAGAGACCCAGTACTTC; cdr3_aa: CASSLNPSRETQYF
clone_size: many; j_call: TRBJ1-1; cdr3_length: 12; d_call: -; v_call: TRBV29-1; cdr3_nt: TGCAGCGTCGGACTGGGGAACACTGAAGCTTTCTTT; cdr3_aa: CSVGLGNTEAFF
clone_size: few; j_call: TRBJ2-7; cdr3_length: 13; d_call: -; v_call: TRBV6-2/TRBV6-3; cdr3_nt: TGTGCCAGCAGGTTGCGAGGAGCCTACGAGCAGTACTTC; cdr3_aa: CASRLRGAYEQYF
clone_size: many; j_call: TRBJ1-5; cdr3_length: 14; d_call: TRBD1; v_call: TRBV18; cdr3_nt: TGTGCCAGCTCGCCACAGGGGGCCAATCAGCCCCAGCATTTT; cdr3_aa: CASSPQGANQPQHF
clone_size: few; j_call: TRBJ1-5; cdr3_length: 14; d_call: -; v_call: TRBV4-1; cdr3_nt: TGCGCCAGCAGCCAAGATCATATACGTCAGCCCCAGCATTTT; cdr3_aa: CASSQDHIRQPQHF
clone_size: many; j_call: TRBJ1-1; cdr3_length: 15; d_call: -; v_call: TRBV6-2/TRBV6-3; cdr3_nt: TGTGCCAGCAGTTACTCTCCGGTATGGGACACTGAAGCTTTCTTT; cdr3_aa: CASSYSPVWDTEAFF
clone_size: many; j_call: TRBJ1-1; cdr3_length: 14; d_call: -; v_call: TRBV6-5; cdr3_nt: TGTGCCAGCAGTTACTCGGGAGGTTTGGGCGAAGCTTTCTTT; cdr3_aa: CASSYSGGLGEAFF
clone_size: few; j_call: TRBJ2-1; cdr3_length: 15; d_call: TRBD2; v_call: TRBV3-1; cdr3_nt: TGTGCCAGCAGCTACAGGACTAGCATTTACAATGAGCAGTTCTTC; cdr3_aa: CASSYRTSIYNEQFF
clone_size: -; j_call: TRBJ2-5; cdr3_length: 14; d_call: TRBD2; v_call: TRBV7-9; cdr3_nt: TGTGCCAGCAGTTGGGACTACCGACAGGAGACCCAGTACTTC; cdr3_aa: CASSWDYRQETQYF